Presented here are 11 T cell receptor beta chains from one specimen sequenced in a study of blood T cell repertoires in COVID-19. Profiling relied on immunoSEQ multiplex PCR, and the TCRdb table lists in-frame clones only, not all of them. The sample comprises fewer than 200,000 clones, about four fifths of which are singletons, and about 6.8% rests with the top ten. The material sequenced was peripheral blood. The receptors here all came from an older man with active or convalescent COVID-19.

The gene calls are TRBV27 and TRBJ2-7; 9 bases fit TRBD1. The V gene end was trimmed by 3 bases and the J gene end by 3 bases; junction bases not matched to a gene: 6. Germline loops: CDR1 MNHEY, CDR2 SMNVEV (reference sequence). This CDR3 has 15 residues. Here the CDR3 reads CASSFWDRVNYEQYF. In nucleotides, the CDR3 is TGTGCCAGCAGTTTCTGGGACAGGGTTAACTACGAGCAGTACTTC.

V is TRBV11-2 and J is TRBJ2-5, with TRBD2 identical over 11 bases. CDR1 and CDR2 (germline): SGHAT, FQNNGV. The CDR3 is 14 residues long. Germline trimming cut 5 bases from V and 10 bases from J; bases unmatched to any gene: 9. Here the CDR3 DNA reads TGTGCCAGCAGCACAGGGACTAGCGGCTCATACCAGTACTTC. Amino acids: CASSTGTSGSYQYF.

This chain links TRBV7-2 with TRBJ1-2, with D uncertain. CDR1 and CDR2 from the germline V gene are SGHTA and FQGNSA. This CDR3 is 14 amino acids long. V lost 3 bases and J lost 5, with 13 bases in between. CDR3: CASSFALTDYGYTF. The CDR3 nucleotides are TGTGCCAGCAGCTTCGCCCTGACTGATTATGGCTACACCTTC. Based on the CDR3 plus reference TRBV7-2 and TRBJ1-2, the full variable domain is GAGVSQSPSNKVTEKGKDVELRCDPISGHTALYWYRQSLGQGLEFLIYFQGNSAPDKSGLPSDRFSAERTGGSVSTLTIQRTQQEDSAVYLCASSFALTDYGYTFGSGTRLTVV.

The chain is built from TRBV7-2 and TRBJ2-3; 7 nucleotides match TRBD2. Germline loops: CDR1 SGHTA, CDR2 FQGNSA. The CDR3 spans 16 residues. Trimming removed 5 bases from V and 0 bases from J; junction bases left unmatched: 8. CDR3: CASSARLAGSTDTQYF. CDR3 DNA: TGTGCCAGCAGCGCTAGACTAGCCGGGAGCACAGATACGCAGTATTTT.

The sample holds one count of this clone. J is TRBJ2-5 and V is TRBV6-2 or TRBV6-3; the match to TRBD2 covers 9 bases. J lost 2 bases, V lost 6 bases, and 4 bases had no gene match. Germline V CDR1 and CDR2: MNHEY, SVGEGT. The CDR3 is made up of 14 amino acids. DNA of the CDR3: TGTGCCAGCAGCCTCGCGGGGGGGCAAGAGACCCAGTACTTC. It is translated as CASSLAGGQETQYF.

The J gene is TRBJ2-7, the V gene TRBV30, with D perhaps TRBD1 (6 bases). The germline V gene has CDR1 GTSNPN and CDR2 SVGIG (reference sequence). This CDR3 comprises 12 residues. The ends were cut back, 2 bases at V and 7 bases at J, with 12 bases in the middle. CDR3 residues: CAWSLTGQEQYF. DNA of the CDR3: TGTGCCTGGAGTCTTACTGGACAGGAGCAGTACTTC.

This rearrangement joins TRBV10-1 to TRBJ2-2, with a tentative D call TRBD1 (6 bases). CDR3 length equals 13 residues. The ends were cut back, 6 bases at V and 5 bases at J, with 10 bases in the middle. Germline CDR1 reads WNHNN; CDR2 reads SYGVQD (reference sequence). The CDR3 DNA reads as TGCGCCAGCAGAGGGCAGGGGACCGGGGAGCTGTTTTTT. Translating gives CASRGQGTGELFF.

This rearrangement joins TRBV6-1 to TRBJ2-1; 10 nucleotides align to TRBD2. Per germline, CDR1 MNHNS and CDR2 SASEGT. The ends lost 2 bases at V and 2 bases at J; junction bases unmatched: 3. The CDR3 spans 16 residues. The CDR3 sequence: CASSELAGVPYNEQFF. The CDR3 DNA reads as TGTGCCAGCAGTGAACTAGCGGGAGTCCCCTACAATGAGCAGTTCTTC.

V usage is TRBV3-1 (or the pseudogene TRBV3-2) and J usage is TRBJ1-1; D unresolved. This CDR3 spans 15 amino acids. Germline-derived CDR1 and CDR2 are LGHDT and YNNKEL (reference sequence). V lost 4 bases and J lost 0, with 12 bases in between. CDR3 nucleotides: TGTGCCAGCAGCCCCCACGGAGCCCTGAACACTGAAGCTTTCTTT. Its translation: CASSPHGALNTEAFF.

The rearrangement links TRBV4-3 to TRBJ2-7; 8 positions match TRBD1. Trimming removed 6 bases from V and 5 bases from J; junction bases left unmatched: 6. The CDR3 loop spans 13 amino acids. CDR1 is LGHNA and CDR2 is YSLEER in the germline V gene. Here the CDR3 DNA reads TGCGCCAGCAGTCGATCGACAGGGGACGAGCAGTACTTC. It is translated as CASSRSTGDEQYF.

The CDR3 spells CAWSVSRLGNTIYF. In DNA form, the CDR3 reads TGTGCCTGGAGTGTCAGTCGCTTGGGAAACACCATATATTTT. The rearrangement links TRBV30 to TRBJ1-3; D not certain. CDR3 length: 14 amino acids. Deletions cut 0 bases from V and 4 bases from J, with 10 bases between. The germline V gene encodes CDR1 GTSNPN and CDR2 SVGIG (reference sequence).